The 16 T cell receptor beta chains in this list originate from one sample, sequenced in a study of blood T cell repertoires in COVID-19. TCRdb's copy holds only in-frame clones and misses some; the assay was immunoSEQ multiplex PCR. The sample gives 330,000 or so clones, 92% of which show up once; less than 20% is in the top ten. Sequencing was carried out using PBMCs or T cells enriched from blood (not recorded which). The receptors were sampled from a woman in her twenties or thirties who had recovered from COVID-19.

The chain combines TRBV4-3 with TRBJ2-5, with D possibly being TRBD1 (5 bases). This CDR3 region has 15 residues. Trimming cost V 0 bases and J 5 bases, with 13 bases left between them. The germline V gene has CDR1 LGHNA and CDR2 YSLEER. CDR3 DNA sequence: TGCGCCAGCAGCCAAGAGGGGCTAGGGGTCGAGACCCAGTACTTC. Protein: CASSQEGLGVETQYF.

Comment on this clone: At the DNA level, this CDR3 is encoded by other sequences in the same sample as well. The genes are TRBV9 and TRBJ1-3; D may be TRBD1 (5 bases). From germline, CDR1 is SGDLS and CDR2 YYNGEE. Deletions cut 2 bases from V and 3 bases from J, with 9 bases between. The CDR3 spans 14 residues. The CDR3 here is CASSVQGSGNTIYF. CDR3 nucleotides: TGTGCCAGCAGCGTCCAGGGTAGTGGAAACACCATATATTTT.

This chain uses TRBV27 with TRBJ2-2; D perhaps matches TRBD1 (5 bases). In germline, CDR1 is MNHEY, CDR2 SMNVEV (reference sequence). The germline V and J ends were trimmed by 3 bases and 7 bases, with 9 bases remaining between them. The CDR3 has 13 residues. The CDR3 nucleotides are TGTGCCAGCAGTTTTAGGGGTGGCGGGGAGCTGTTTTTT. Residues: CASSFRGGGELFF.

This clone appeared a single time. CDR3 nucleotides: TGTGCCAGCGGACAGGTCCTCAATCAGCCCCAGCATTTT. Translating gives CASGQVLNQPQHF. The chain recombines TRBV28 with TRBJ1-5; 7 bases line up with TRBD1. The CDR3 spans 13 residues. Germline CDR1 reads MDHEN; CDR2 reads SYDVKM. J was trimmed by 3 bases and V by 8 bases; bases with no gene match: 4.

V is TRBV13 and J is TRBJ1-1; perhaps TRBD1 as D (6 bases). This CDR3 spans 13 amino acids. Germline CDR1 is PRHDT and CDR2 is FYEKMQ (reference sequence). Trimming stripped 5 bases from V and 6 bases from J, with 13 bases between. The CDR3 spells CASSMGHGPEAFF. CDR3 DNA: TGTGCCAGCAGCATGGGACACGGACCTGAAGCTTTCTTT. Complete variable domain (other parts from reference TRBV13 and TRBJ1-1): AAGVIQSPRHLIKEKRETATLKCYPIPRHDTVYWYQQGPGQDPQFLISFYEKMQSDKGSIPDRFSAQQFSDYHSELNMSSLELGDSALYFCASSMGHGPEAFFGQGTRLTVV.

The chain joins TRBV11-3 to TRBJ1-1, with D maybe TRBD1 (5 bases). The CDR3 has 14 residues. Germline assignment: CDR1 SGHNT and CDR2 YENEEA. Trimming removed 1 base from V and 2 bases from J, with 8 bases in between. The CDR3 loop is CASSLGGENTEAFF. As DNA, the CDR3 is TGTGCCAGCAGCTTAGGGGGGGAAAACACTGAAGCTTTCTTT.

On this clone: In the same sample, other DNA sequences code for this CDR3. The genes are TRBV9 and TRBJ2-6, with D maybe TRBD1 (6 bases). Trimming shortened V by 4 bases and J by 0 bases, and 11 bases separated the two germline ends. Germline CDR1 reads SGDLS; CDR2 reads YYNGEE. The CDR3 contains 16 residues. The CDR3 region is CASSPGHLSGANVLTF. The CDR3 coding sequence is TGTGCCAGCAGCCCGGGACACCTCTCTGGGGCCAACGTCCTGACTTTC.

This clone has only a few counts. This chain links TRBV5-1 with TRBJ2-1; TRBD2 matches 8 bases. The germline gives CDR1 SGHRS, CDR2 YFSETQ. The CDR3 totals 15 residues. J was trimmed by 4 bases and V by 5 bases; bases with no gene match: 8. The CDR3 protein is CASSEGAGEYNEQFF. CDR3 sequence (DNA): TGCGCCAGCAGTGAAGGAGCGGGGGAGTACAATGAGCAGTTCTTC.

This chain uses TRBV28 with TRBJ2-3; D gene ambiguous. Trimming left V 4 bases short and J 2 bases short, with 10 bases between. CDR1 is MDHEN and CDR2 is SYDVKM in the germline V gene. This CDR3 region has 14 residues. DNA of the CDR3: TGTGCCAGCAGTTCCCCTTTATACACAGATACGCAGTATTTT. Its translation: CASSSPLYTDTQYF.

The chain joins TRBV19 to TRBJ2-1, with 8 bases lining up with TRBD2. The V gene's germline CDR1 is LNHDA and CDR2 SQIVND (reference sequence). V dropped 2 bases and J dropped 7; count of bases not matched to a gene: 7. The CDR3 has 15 residues. The CDR3 is CASSIRDGRVNEQFF. DNA of the CDR3: TGTGCCAGTAGTATAAGGGACGGGAGGGTTAATGAGCAGTTCTTC. Full variable domain (missing parts from reference TRBV19 and TRBJ2-1): DGGITQSPKYLFRKEGQNVTLSCEQNLNHDAMYWYRQDPGQGLRLIYYSQIVNDFQKGDIAEGYSVSREKKESFPLTVTSAQKNPTAFYLCASSIRDGRVNEQFFGPGTRLTVL.

The rearrangement joins TRBV11-1 to TRBJ2-7; D unresolved. Trimming took off 1 base at V and 3 bases at J, with 7 bases between the two ends. This CDR3 comprises 13 residues. Per germline, CDR1 SGHAT and CDR2 FQDESV (reference sequence). CDR3 amino acids: CASSLVHDYEQYF. Written as DNA, the CDR3 is TGTGCCAGCAGCTTAGTACACGACTACGAGCAGTACTTC.

The chain recombines TRBV28 with TRBJ1-2; TRBD1 aligns across 12 bases. CDR1 and CDR2 from the germline V gene are MDHEN and SYDVKM. This CDR3 comprises 16 residues. V lost 6 bases, J lost 7 bases, and 12 bases stayed unmatched. The CDR3 loop is CASSPVTGTGGGGYTF. In DNA form, the CDR3 reads TGTGCCAGCAGCCCCGTTACCGGGACAGGGGGCGGTGGCTACACCTTC.

V gene TRBV28 combines with J gene TRBJ2-7; D call uncertain. The CDR3 is 16 residues long. Looked up from germline, CDR1 is MDHEN and CDR2 is SYDVKM. The V gene lost 2 bases and the J gene lost 1 base, with 15 bases spanning the gap. The CDR3, as DNA: TGTGCCAGCAGTTTAGAACTTGGGCCAGAGTCCTACGAGCAGTACTTC. Translated, it gives CASSLELGPESYEQYF.

A note on this clone: The junction and the germline gene differ at one end; a read error may be behind it. The chain carries TRBV7-7 and TRBJ2-1; weak D call: TRBD1 (5 bases). This CDR3 has 13 residues. Germline values: CDR1 SSHAT, CDR2 FNYEAQ (reference sequence). The CDR3 spells CASSLQDYNEQFF. DNA of the CDR3: TGTGCTAGCAGCTTACAGGATTACAATGAGCAGTTCTTC.

The rearrangement uses TRBV19 and TRBJ2-1; weak D call: TRBD2 (5 bases). CDR3 length: 15 amino acids. CDR1 is LNHDA and CDR2 is SQIVND in the germline V gene (reference sequence). V was pared by 1 base and J by 4 bases, with 11 bases between. This CDR3 is CASSIGGRGYNEQFF. CDR3 in DNA: TGTGCCAGTAGTATAGGAGGGAGAGGTTACAATGAGCAGTTCTTC.

The chain is built from TRBV28 and TRBJ1-2; TRBD1 matches at 7 bases. V shed 4 bases and J 7 bases; nucleotides not matched to a gene: 9. This CDR3 spans 14 amino acids. Germline loops: CDR1 MDHEN, CDR2 SYDVKM. CDR3 region: CASSSQQGRGGYTF. DNA of the CDR3: TGTGCCAGCAGTTCGCAACAGGGGAGAGGTGGCTACACCTTC.